The 16 T cell receptor beta chains reported below all come from one sample, sequenced in a study of T-cell memory formation after mild COVID-19. TCRdb re-derived calls from the 5' RACE reads in MiXCR, one entry per CDR3 protein. The sample lists roughly 620,000 distinct CDR3 sequences, about 20% occurring once. Sequenced sample: PBMCs or a T cell subset sorted from them (not recorded which). The source is an adult woman who had mild COVID-19 (a few samples of this study predate the infection). Cell type and time point are not known.

This clonotype appeared many times. The chain combines TRBV5-1 with TRBJ2-5; D possibly corresponds to TRBD1 (6 bases). The germline V gene encodes CDR1 SGHRS and CDR2 YFSETQ. Deletions cut 4 bases from V and 3 bases from J, with 16 bases between. The CDR3 is 15 residues long. In DNA form, the CDR3 reads TGCGCCAGCAGCAGCGGACAGTTTAGGGAAGAGACCCAGTACTTC. Residues: CASSSGQFREETQYF.

As DNA, the CDR3 is TGCGCCAGCAGCCAAGATCAGGGACAGGGTATTGCTAACTATGGCTACACCTTC. This sequence encodes CASSQDQGQGIANYGYTF. V gene TRBV4-1 combines with J gene TRBJ1-2; 9 positions match TRBD1. Germline V gives CDR1 MGHRA, CDR2 YSYEKL. CDR3 length: 18 residues. After removal of 0 bases from V and 0 bases from J, the junction contained 8 bases not matched to a gene.

The V call is TRBV5-1, the J call TRBJ2-7; D perhaps matches TRBD2 (6 bases). The CDR3 loop spans 14 amino acids. Trimming stripped 1 base from V and 2 bases from J, with 10 bases between. Germline CDR1 reads SGHRS; CDR2 reads YFSETQ. In nucleotides, the CDR3 is TGCGCCAGCAGCTTGTACGGAGGGACCTACGAGCAGTACTTC. Encoded protein: CASSLYGGTYEQYF.

This clonotype was counted at least ten times. The chain carries TRBV12-3 or TRBV12-4 and TRBJ2-1; the D is unclear. V lost 6 bases to trimming and J lost 7 bases, with 10 bases between them. The CDR3 has 12 amino acids. The DNA of the CDR3 is TGTGCCAGCAGCTACACCTCAAATGAGCAGTTCTTC. This sequence encodes CASSYTSNEQFF.

J is TRBJ1-1 and V is TRBV9, with TRBD1 matching 8 bases. After removal of 2 bases from V and 5 bases from J, the junction contained 11 bases not matched to a gene. CDR3 length: 16 residues. Germline assignment: CDR1 SGDLS and CDR2 YYNGEE. The CDR3 DNA sequence: TGTGCCAGCAGCGTCTTATCAGGGGGCTTGAGTACTGAAGCTTTCTTT. Protein product: CASSVLSGGLSTEAFF.

The chain recombines TRBV12-3 or TRBV12-4 with TRBJ2-2; 11 bases align to TRBD2. With 8 bases clipped from V and 13 bases from J, the junction kept 6 bases outside the gene matches. This CDR3 has 12 amino acids. The CDR3, as DNA: TGTGCCAGCCATAGCGGGGGGGCAAGGCTGTTTTTT. It encodes CASHSGGARLFF.

The chain couples TRBV7-3 to TRBJ2-5; D ambiguous. The germline CDR1 and CDR2 sequences are SGHTA and FQGTGA. V was pared by 3 bases and J by 2 bases, with 13 bases between. The CDR3 is made up of 15 amino acids. The CDR3 DNA follows: TGTGCCAGCAGCTTGTGCTGCGACCCTCAAGAGACCCAGTACTTC. This gives the protein CASSLCCDPQETQYF.

This clonotype showed up many times. This chain connects TRBV29-1 to TRBJ2-1; D might be TRBD1 (6 bases). Between the trimmed V and J ends, which lost 3 bases and 12 bases, there was a span of 21 bases. This CDR3 comprises 14 residues. Germline V gives CDR1 SQVTM, CDR2 ANQGSEA. CDR3 in amino acids: CSVDYGQFSSAQFF. The CDR3 DNA follows: TGCAGCGTTGACTATGGACAGTTCTCAAGTGCGCAGTTCTTC.

The chain recombines TRBV5-1 with TRBJ1-6; D gene ambiguous. CDR3 length: 13 amino acids. Germline values: CDR1 SGHRS, CDR2 YFSETQ. Deletions cut 0 bases from V and 11 bases from J, with 9 bases between. Here the CDR3 reads CASSLVGVPPLHF. In nucleotides, the CDR3 is TGCGCCAGCAGCTTGGTTGGGGTTCCACCCCTCCACTTT.

As regards this clonotype: One end of the junction varies from germline; a read error may be responsible. The chain recombines TRBV18 with TRBJ2-1, with 8 bases fitting TRBD2. Looked up from germline, CDR1 is KGHSH and CDR2 is LQKENI. This CDR3 comprises 15 residues. Written as DNA, the CDR3 is TGTGCCAGCTCACCTTCGGGACTAGTCCTAAATGCGCAGTTCTTC. Encoded protein: CASSPSGLVLNAQFF.

This clonotype was observed a few times. The chain uses TRBV27 and TRBJ2-3, with D tentatively TRBD1 or TRBD2 (6 bases each). The CDR3 runs to 17 residues. Germline V CDR1 and CDR2: MNHEY, SMNVEV (reference sequence). V dropped 2 bases and J dropped 0 bases, with 15 bases sitting between them. The CDR3 spells CASSLLAAGQSTDTQYF. The DNA for the CDR3 is TGTGCCAGCAGTTTACTGGCCGCGGGACAAAGCACAGATACGCAGTATTTT.

This chain links TRBV20-1 with TRBJ1-2, with 10 bases lining up with TRBD1. CDR3 length: 12 residues. Germline CDR1 is DFQATT and CDR2 is SNEGSKA (reference sequence). V shed 6 bases and J 5 bases; nucleotides not matched to a gene: 3. The CDR3 loop is CSAGGQGYGYTF. CDR3 nucleotides: TGCAGTGCCGGGGGACAGGGGTATGGCTACACCTTC.

This chain connects TRBV7-9 to TRBJ2-2; no reliable D call. Between the trimmed V and J ends, which lost 8 bases and 4 bases, there was a span of 14 bases. The length of the CDR3 is 14 residues. CDR1 is SEHNR and CDR2 is FQNEAQ in the germline V gene (reference sequence). The CDR3 loop is CASDTGDATGELFF. In DNA, the CDR3 is TGTGCCAGCGACACCGGTGACGCCACCGGGGAGCTGTTTTTT.

J is TRBJ1-1 and V is TRBV4-2, with D possibly being TRBD1 (6 bases). The CDR3 spans 18 residues. The germline gives CDR1 LGHNA, CDR2 YNFKEQ. With 0 bases removed from V and 0 bases from J, the gap between germline ends came to 17 bases. CDR3 protein: CASSQDAGGWEMNTEAFF. CDR3 bases: TGTGCCAGCAGCCAAGATGCGGGGGGCTGGGAGATGAACACTGAAGCTTTCTTT.

This clonotype came up a few times. V usage is TRBV5-1 and J usage is TRBJ1-1, with D perhaps TRBD1 (6 bases). The CDR3 loop spans 17 amino acids. V dropped 3 bases and J dropped 1 base, with 19 bases sitting between them. Germline assignment: CDR1 SGHRS and CDR2 YFSETQ. CDR3 coding DNA: TGCGCCAGCAGCTGGTTGGGGGCCGGGGCAGCGAACACTGAAGCTTTCTTT. It encodes CASSWLGAGAANTEAFF.

V and J are TRBV9 and TRBJ2-3; 9 bases agree with TRBD2. CDR1 SGDLS and CDR2 YYNGEE come from the germline V gene. CDR3 length: 15 amino acids. V dropped 0 bases and J dropped 2; count of bases not matched to a gene: 1. The CDR3 DNA is TGTGCCAGCAGCGTAGTAGCGGGGGACACAGATACGCAGTATTTT. As protein: CASSVVAGDTDTQYF.